This TCR beta chain was observed in a study of blood T cell repertoires in COVID-19. In germline, CDR1 is SGHRS, CDR2 YFSETQ. The CDR3 has 13 residues. V shed 0 bases and J shed 5 bases, with 8 bases lying between them. In regard to this clone: Other DNA sequences in this sample translate to the same CDR3.

Original handling: Amplified reference gene primers provided the basis for estimating nucleated cell counts. Clones were sequenced by immunoSEQ multiplex PCR, and TCRdb holds only the in-frame ones, with some missing. V and J calls and clone size are as listed in that table; D and trimming were resolved from the DNA. The sample has 90,000 to 100,000 clones, approximately 84% seen once; the top ten hold roughly 17%. The chain employs TRBV5-1 and TRBJ1-1, with D possibly TRBD1 on 5 matching bases. This sequence originates from a woman aged 55-69 years with acute or convalescent COVID-19. The specimen was peripheral blood. The CDR3 sequence: CASSLGRGTEAFF. CDR3 nucleotide sequence: TGCGCCAGCAGCTTGGGGAGGGGAACTGAAGCTTTCTTT.